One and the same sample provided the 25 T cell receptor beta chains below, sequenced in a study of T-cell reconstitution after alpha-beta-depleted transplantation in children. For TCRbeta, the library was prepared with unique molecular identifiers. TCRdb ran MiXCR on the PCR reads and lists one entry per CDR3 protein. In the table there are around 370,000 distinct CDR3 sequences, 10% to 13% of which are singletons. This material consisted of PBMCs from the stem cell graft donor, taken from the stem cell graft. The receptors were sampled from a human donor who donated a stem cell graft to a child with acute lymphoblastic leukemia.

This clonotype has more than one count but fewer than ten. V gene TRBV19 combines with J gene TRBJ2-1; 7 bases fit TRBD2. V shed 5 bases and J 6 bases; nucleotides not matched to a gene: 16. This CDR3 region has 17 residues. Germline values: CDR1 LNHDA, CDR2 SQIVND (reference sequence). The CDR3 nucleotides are TGTGCCAGTAGTCCCCTCTCCCGAGCGGGAAGGCTCAATGAGCAGTTCTTC. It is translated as CASSPLSRAGRLNEQFF.

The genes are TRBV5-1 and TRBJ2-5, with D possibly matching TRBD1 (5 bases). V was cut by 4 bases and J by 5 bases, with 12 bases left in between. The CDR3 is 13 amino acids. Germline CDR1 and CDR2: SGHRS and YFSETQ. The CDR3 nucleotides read TGCGCCAGCAGCCTTGATTGGGGCGAGACCCAGTACTTC. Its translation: CASSLDWGETQYF.

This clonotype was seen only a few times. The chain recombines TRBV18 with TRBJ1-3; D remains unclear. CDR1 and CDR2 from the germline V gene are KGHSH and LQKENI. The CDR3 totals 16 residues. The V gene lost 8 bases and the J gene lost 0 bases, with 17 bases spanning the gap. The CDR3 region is CASTKRGASSGNTIYF. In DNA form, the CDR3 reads TGTGCCAGCACAAAACGAGGTGCCAGCTCTGGAAACACCATATATTTT.

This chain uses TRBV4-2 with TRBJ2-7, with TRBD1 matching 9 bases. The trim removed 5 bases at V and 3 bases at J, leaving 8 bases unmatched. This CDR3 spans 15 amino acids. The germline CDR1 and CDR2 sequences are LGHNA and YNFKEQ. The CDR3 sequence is CASSKGDREVYEQYF. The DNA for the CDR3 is TGTGCCAGCAGCAAAGGGGACAGGGAAGTCTACGAGCAGTACTTC.

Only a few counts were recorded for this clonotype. The CDR3 bases are TGTGCCAGCAGACTCCCCGGGACAGGGAACACCGGGGAGCTGTTTTTT. It encodes CASRLPGTGNTGELFF. V usage is TRBV7-3 and J usage is TRBJ2-2, with 8 bases that match TRBD1. The CDR3 loop spans 16 amino acids. J lost 1 base, V lost 6 bases, and 7 bases had no gene match. From germline, CDR1 is SGHTA and CDR2 FQGTGA.

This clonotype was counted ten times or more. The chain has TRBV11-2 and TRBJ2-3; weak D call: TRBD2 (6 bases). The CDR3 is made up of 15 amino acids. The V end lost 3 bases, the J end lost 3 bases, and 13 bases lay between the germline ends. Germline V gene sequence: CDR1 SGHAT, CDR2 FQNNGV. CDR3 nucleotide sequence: TGTGCCAGCAGCTTGGGGACTTTTAGGACAGATACGCAGTATTTT. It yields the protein CASSLGTFRTDTQYF.

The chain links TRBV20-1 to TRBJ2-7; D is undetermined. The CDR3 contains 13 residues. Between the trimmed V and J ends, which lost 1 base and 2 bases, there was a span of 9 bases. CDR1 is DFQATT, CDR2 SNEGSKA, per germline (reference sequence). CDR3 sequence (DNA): TGCAGTGCTAGAGTGTGGGCTGCCTACGAGCAGTACTTC. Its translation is CSARVWAAYEQYF.

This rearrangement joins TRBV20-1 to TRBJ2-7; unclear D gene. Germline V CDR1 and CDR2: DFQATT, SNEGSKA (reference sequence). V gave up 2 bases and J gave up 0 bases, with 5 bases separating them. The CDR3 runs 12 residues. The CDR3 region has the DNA TGCAGTGCTAGACTTATCTCCTACGAGCAGTACTTC. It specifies CSARLISYEQYF.

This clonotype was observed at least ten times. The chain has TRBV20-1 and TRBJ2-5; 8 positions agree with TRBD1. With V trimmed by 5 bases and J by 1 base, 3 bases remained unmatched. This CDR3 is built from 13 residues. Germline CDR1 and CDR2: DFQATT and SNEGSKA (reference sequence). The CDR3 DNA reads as TGCAGTGCTCGGGACAGGACCCAAGAGACCCAGTACTTC. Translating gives CSARDRTQETQYF.

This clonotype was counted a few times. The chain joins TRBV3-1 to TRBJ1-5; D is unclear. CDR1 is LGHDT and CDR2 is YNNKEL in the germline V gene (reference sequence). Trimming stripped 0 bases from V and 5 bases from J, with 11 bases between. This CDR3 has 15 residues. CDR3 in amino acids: CASSQDLASYQPQHF. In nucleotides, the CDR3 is TGTGCCAGCAGCCAAGATCTAGCAAGTTATCAGCCCCAGCATTTT. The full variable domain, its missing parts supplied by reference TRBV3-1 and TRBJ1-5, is DTAVSQTPKYLVTQMGNDKSIKCEQNLGHDTMYWYKQDSKKFLKIMFSYNNKELIINETVPNRFSPKSPDKAHLNLHINSLELGDSAVYFCASSQDLASYQPQHFGDGTRLSIL.

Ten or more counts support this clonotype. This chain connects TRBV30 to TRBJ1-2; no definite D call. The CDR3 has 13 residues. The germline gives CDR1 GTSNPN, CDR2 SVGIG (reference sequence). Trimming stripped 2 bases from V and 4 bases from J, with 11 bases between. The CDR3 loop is CAWSIKGAYGYTF. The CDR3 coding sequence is TGTGCCTGGAGTATCAAGGGAGCCTATGGCTACACCTTC.

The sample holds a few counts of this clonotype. The DNA of the CDR3 is TGCAGTGCTAGAGATTCGACGGGAGGGCCCTACGAGCAGTACTTC. This sequence encodes CSARDSTGGPYEQYF. V usage is TRBV20-1 and J usage is TRBJ2-7; 8 nucleotides match TRBD2. Germline CDR1 and CDR2: DFQATT and SNEGSKA (reference sequence). V gave up 0 bases and J gave up 2 bases; unmatched junction bases: 6. The CDR3 extends over 15 amino acids.

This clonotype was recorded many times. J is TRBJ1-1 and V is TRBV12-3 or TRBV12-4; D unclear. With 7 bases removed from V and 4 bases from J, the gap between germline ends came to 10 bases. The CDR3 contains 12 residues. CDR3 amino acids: CASKGRLTEAFF. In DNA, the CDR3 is TGTGCCAGCAAAGGGAGGCTCACTGAAGCTTTCTTT.

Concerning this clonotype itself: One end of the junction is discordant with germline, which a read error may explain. The CDR3 protein is CASSQDGQYELYF. The CDR3 DNA follows: TGCGCCAGCAGCCAAGATGGGCAGTACGAGCTGTACTTC. V and J are TRBV4-1 and TRBJ2-7; unclear D gene. The CDR3 consists of 13 residues. Germline V gives CDR1 MGHRA, CDR2 YSYEKL.

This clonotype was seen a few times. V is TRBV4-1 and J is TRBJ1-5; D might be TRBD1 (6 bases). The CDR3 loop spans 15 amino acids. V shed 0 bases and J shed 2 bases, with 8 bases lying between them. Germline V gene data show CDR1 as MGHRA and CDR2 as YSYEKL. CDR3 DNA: TGCGCCAGCAGCCAAGATTACAGGGGCAATCAGCCCCAGCATTTT. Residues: CASSQDYRGNQPQHF.

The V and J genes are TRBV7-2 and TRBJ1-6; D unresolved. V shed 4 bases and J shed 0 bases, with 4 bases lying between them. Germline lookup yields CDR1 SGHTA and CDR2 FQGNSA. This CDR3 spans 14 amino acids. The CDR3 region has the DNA TGTGCCAGCAGCTCCCGCTCCTATAATTCACCCCTCCACTTT. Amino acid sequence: CASSSRSYNSPLHF.

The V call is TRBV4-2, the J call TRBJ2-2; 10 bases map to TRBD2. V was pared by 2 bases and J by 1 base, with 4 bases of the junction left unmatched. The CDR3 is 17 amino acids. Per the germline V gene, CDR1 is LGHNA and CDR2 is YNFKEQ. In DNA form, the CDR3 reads TGTGCCAGCAGCCAACAAAGCGGGAGGGGGAACACCGGGGAGCTGTTTTTT. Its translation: CASSQQSGRGNTGELFF.

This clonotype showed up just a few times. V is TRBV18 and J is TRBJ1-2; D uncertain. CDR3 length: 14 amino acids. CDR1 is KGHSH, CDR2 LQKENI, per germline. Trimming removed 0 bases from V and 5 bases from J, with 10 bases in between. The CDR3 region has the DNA TGTGCCAGCTCACCACCTGTTAGGAGTTATGGCTACACCTTC. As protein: CASSPPVRSYGYTF.

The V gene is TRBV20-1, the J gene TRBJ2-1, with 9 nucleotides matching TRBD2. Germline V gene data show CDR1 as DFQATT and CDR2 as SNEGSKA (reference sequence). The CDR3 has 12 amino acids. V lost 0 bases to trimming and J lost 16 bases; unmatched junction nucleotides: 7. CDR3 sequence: CSARDLAGEIFF. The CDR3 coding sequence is TGCAGTGCTAGAGATTTAGCGGGAGAGATATTCTTC.

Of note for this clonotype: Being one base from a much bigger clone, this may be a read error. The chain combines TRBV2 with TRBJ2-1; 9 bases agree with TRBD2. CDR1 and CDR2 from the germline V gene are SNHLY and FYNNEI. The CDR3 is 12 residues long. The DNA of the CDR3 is TGTGCCAGCAGTGGAACTAGCGGGTGGTTGGTCTTC. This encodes CASSGTSGWLVF.

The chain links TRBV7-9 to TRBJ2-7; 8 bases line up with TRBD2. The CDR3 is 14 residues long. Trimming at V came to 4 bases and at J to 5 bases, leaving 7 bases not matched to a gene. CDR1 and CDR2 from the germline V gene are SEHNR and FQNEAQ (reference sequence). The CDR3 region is CASSSGLVKDEQYF. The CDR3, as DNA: TGTGCCAGCAGCTCGGGACTAGTAAAGGACGAGCAGTACTTC.

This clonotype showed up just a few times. CDR3 residues: CASRNEGLAGGEQYF. The CDR3 bases are TGTGCCAGCAGGAATGAGGGACTAGCGGGAGGGGAGCAGTACTTC. This chain joins TRBV2 and TRBJ2-7; TRBD2 aligns across 16 bases. V gave up 6 bases and J gave up 7 bases; unmatched junction bases: 6. Per germline, CDR1 SNHLY and CDR2 FYNNEI. The CDR3 covers 15 residues.

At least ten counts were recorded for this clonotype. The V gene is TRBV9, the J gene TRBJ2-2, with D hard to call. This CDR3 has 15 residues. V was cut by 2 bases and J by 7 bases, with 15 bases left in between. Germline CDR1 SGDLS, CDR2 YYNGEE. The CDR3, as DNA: TGTGCCAGCAGCGTTATGGTCCGGGCCAGCGGGGAGCTGTTTTTT. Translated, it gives CASSVMVRASGELFF.

CDR3 in amino acids: CASSLVPGAGAEAFF. CDR3 bases: TGTGCCAGCAGCTTAGTTCCAGGGGCAGGGGCTGAAGCTTTCTTT. The chain is built from TRBV7-9 and TRBJ1-1; a possible D gene is TRBD1 (6 bases). Per germline, CDR1 SEHNR and CDR2 FQNEAQ (reference sequence). The V end was cut by 1 base, the J end by 6 bases, with 15 bases between. CDR3 length: 15 amino acids. Supplemented by reference TRBV7-9 and TRBJ1-1, the full variable domain reads DTGVSQNPRHKITKRGQNVTFRCDPISEHNRLYWYRQTLGQGPEFLTYFQNEAQLEKSRLLSDRFSAERPKGSFSTLEIQRTEQGDSAMYLCASSLVPGAGAEAFFGQGTRLTVV.

CDR3 sequence reads: CATSSEPGVHTEFSYEQYF. The CDR3 DNA sequence: TGTGCCACCAGCAGTGAGCCAGGGGTCCATACCGAGTTCTCCTACGAGCAGTACTTC. This chain uses TRBV15 with TRBJ2-7; D is possibly TRBD1 (6 bases). The ends were cut back, 3 bases at V and 0 bases at J, with 24 bases in the middle. This CDR3 comprises 19 residues. Germline CDR1 LNHNV, CDR2 YYDKDF (reference sequence).